The 3 T cell receptor beta chains below were found in one sample sequenced in a study of T cell repertoires in cytomegalovirus infection. Their recognized antigens are unknown. TCRdb reprocessed the reads via MiXCR and lists one record per CDR3 protein. Altogether hundreds of thousands of distinct CDR3 sequences are present, approximately 32% being singletons, with the ten largest covering 20%. Sequenced here: cultured PBMCs, sampled from culture after CMV antigen stimulation. The receptors were gathered from a human donor in good health (CMV status not recorded). Some clones in this sample may be carry-over from other donors' samples.

The chain is built from TRBV19 and TRBJ1-6; 9 nucleotides align to TRBD1. The V segment lost 5 bases and the J segment 6 bases; nucleotides outside the gene matches: 5. Germline V gene sequence: CDR1 LNHDA, CDR2 SQIVND (reference sequence). This CDR3 contains 15 residues. The CDR3 DNA reads TGTGCCAGTAGTCCACCGGGACAGGGTAATTCACCCCTCCACTTT. This codes for CASSPPGQGNSPLHF.

The V gene is TRBV20-1, the J gene TRBJ1-1; the match to TRBD1 covers 7 bases. The CDR3 spans 14 residues. V lost 3 bases, J lost 0 bases, and 4 bases stayed unmatched. Germline loops: CDR1 DFQATT, CDR2 SNEGSKA (reference sequence). CDR3 nucleotides: TGCAGTGCTAGGGTGGGACAGATGAACACTGAAGCTTTCTTT. It codes for CSARVGQMNTEAFF.

This clonotype was counted ten times or more. The V and J genes are TRBV7-2 and TRBJ2-5; TRBD2 is a possible D gene (5 bases). CDR1 SGHTA and CDR2 FQGNSA come from the germline V gene. V dropped 5 bases and J dropped 6 bases, with 16 bases sitting between them. This CDR3 is 14 amino acids long. CDR3 in amino acids: CASSVSLAEKTQYF. Here the CDR3 DNA reads TGTGCCAGCAGCGTGAGCCTAGCAGAGAAGACCCAGTACTTC.